This T cell receptor beta chain originates from a study of beta chain features in type 1 diabetes. Study-wide background: Across every sample, almost 110,000,000 sorted cells were examined in total. Whole-study results and caveats: Whatever favoring of shorter templates PCR might show would apply equally to patients and controls. A moderate, significant TCRB CDR3 shortening appeared in type 1 diabetes across four CD4+ subsets.

The germline V gene encodes CDR1 SGHAT and CDR2 FQNNGV. Trimming removed 5 bases from V and 5 bases from J; junction bases left unmatched: 8. The CDR3 sequence is 14 residues long. Using CD45RO/CCR7/CD25/CD127/CD95/CD27, CD4+ naive, central memory, regulatory and stem cell-like memory cells were sorted. Comment on this clone: Its target is not known.

As every portion of the isolated RNA was reverse transcribed, the sequencing read expressed TCRB transcripts. Using immunoSEQ multiplex PCR, the repertoire was profiled, and TCRdb retains in-frame clones only, with some absent. The repertoire holds 150,000 to 170,000 clones, around 10% seen once, with more than 0.45% in the top ten. Sequencing input: central memory CD4+ T cells from blood. This chain links TRBV11-2 with TRBJ2-7, with 8 bases aligning to TRBD1. This TCR came from a man younger than 45 with type 1 diabetes. The CDR3 DNA follows: TGTGCCAGCAGCCCCCTCAGGGGGCTCAACGAGCAGTACTTC. Translation gives CASSPLRGLNEQYF.